This is a list of T cell receptor beta chains from one sample in a study of blood T cells in healthy people across ages. TCRdb reprocessed the 5' RACE reads with MiXCR, giving one entry per CDR3 protein. The sample consists of about 400,000 distinct CDR3 sequences, 50% to 60% of them appearing once. Material: blood. The receptors stem from a man between 60 and 70 years old in good health. Each CDR3 is given with its conserved first and last residue. D genes are given only for firm matches. Size values are once, few and many counts, or a class for expanded clones, and some rows have none.

D,J,size,V,CDR3,DNA
NA,TRBJ1-5,NA,TRBV24-1,CATGQGSNQPQHF,TGTGCCACCGGGCAGGGTAGCAATCAGCCCCAGCATTTT
NA,TRBJ2-1,few,TRBV4-3,CASSRRTGTENNEQFF,TGCGCCAGCAGCCGGCGCACCGGGACGGAAAACAATGAGCAGTTCTTC
TRBD1,TRBJ1-5,NA,TRBV5-5,CASSATYRDRVSNQPQHF,TGTGCCAGCAGCGCAACTTACCGGGACAGGGTAAGCAATCAGCCCCAGCATTTT
TRBD2,TRBJ2-3,NA,TRBV6-2/TRBV6-3,CASRVAGDTDTQYF,TGTGCCAGCAGAGTAGCGGGAGACACAGATACGCAGTATTTT
NA,TRBJ2-1,NA,TRBV20-1,CSARDGQKPSYNEQFF,TGCAGTGCTAGAGATGGGCAGAAACCTTCCTACAATGAGCAGTTCTTC
NA,TRBJ2-3,NA,TRBV7-2,CASSPARGRGSTDTQYF,TGTGCCAGCAGCCCGGCACGTGGGCGGGGTAGCACAGATACGCAGTATTTT
TRBD1,TRBJ2-7,NA,TRBV28,CASSFTGTGGYEQYF,TGTGCCAGCAGTTTCACCGGGACAGGGGGATACGAGCAGTACTTC
NA,TRBJ2-3,NA,TRBV3-1,CASSKRTTDTQYF,TGTGCCAGCAGCAAAAGGACCACAGATACGCAGTATTTT
TRBD1,TRBJ2-7,few,TRBV5-1,CASSLLTYRGHEQYF,TGCGCCAGCAGCTTGTTGACGTACAGGGGGCACGAGCAGTACTTC
NA,TRBJ1-5,NA,TRBV6-5,CASTQRGEGNQPQHF,TGTGCCAGCACCCAAAGAGGGGAAGGCAATCAGCCCCAGCATTTT
NA,TRBJ2-6,NA,TRBV6-5,CATSSNPGANVLTF,TGTGCCACTTCGTCGAACCCTGGGGCCAACGTCCTGACTTTC
TRBD1,TRBJ2-6,NA,TRBV12-3/TRBV12-4,CASSPGQINVLTF,TGTGCCAGCAGTCCGGGACAGATCAACGTCCTGACTTTC
TRBD2,TRBJ2-1,NA,TRBV20-1,CSASSPGTSGRPEEQFF,TGCAGTGCTAGTTCCCCCGGGACTAGCGGGAGGCCGGAGGAGCAGTTCTTC
NA,TRBJ2-1,many,TRBV20-1,CSARDPRRPYNEQFF,TGCAGTGCTAGAGATCCCCGGCGGCCCTACAATGAGCAGTTCTTC
NA,TRBJ2-7,NA,TRBV24-1,CATSKEADYNEQYF,TGTGCCACCAGTAAAGAGGCCGACTACAATGAGCAGTACTTC
NA,TRBJ1-2,NA,TRBV20-1,CSARDGQLLNYGYTF,TGCAGTGCTAGAGATGGGCAGTTACTAAACTATGGCTACACCTTC
NA,TRBJ1-2,few,TRBV29-1,CSVRVGGDGYTF,TGCAGCGTTCGCGTTGGAGGGGATGGCTACACCTTC
NA,TRBJ2-7,NA,TRBV7-8,CASDARYNEQYF,TGTGCCAGCGACGCTAGGTACAATGAGCAGTACTTC
NA,TRBJ2-5,few,TRBV20-1,CSARDTIRAQYF,TGCAGTGCTAGAGATACCATTAGGGCCCAGTACTTC
NA,TRBJ2-1,NA,TRBV9,CASSPGITGHNGQFF,TGTGCCAGCAGCCCGGGGATAACAGGGCACAATGGGCAGTTCTTC
NA,TRBJ2-7,NA,TRBV20-1,CSAGSTFTGDYEQYF,TGCAGTGCTGGATCCACGTTCACCGGGGACTACGAGCAGTACTTC
NA,TRBJ2-6,NA,TRBV19,CASSMETGFSGANVLTF,TGTGCCAGTAGTATGGAGACAGGTTTCTCTGGGGCCAACGTCCTGACTTTC